This T cell receptor beta chain was captured in a study of T cell clonotyping in hematopoietic cell transplantation. Study background: Cytoreduction preceded collection of pretransplant recipient samples.

Trimming cost V 0 bases and J 5 bases; bases outside gene matches: 10. CDR3 size: 16 residues. Germline V CDR1 and CDR2: SGDLS, YYNGEE. The time point: recipient sample about 28 days before transplant, after cytoreduction. Samples: about 28 days before transplant, then days 30, 100 and 180 after. Measured with immunoSEQ multiplex PCR; TCRdb has only the in-frame clones, and not every one. The sample has thousands of clones; more than 75% are singletons. This specimen consisted of peripheral blood mononuclear cells, obtained before stem cell transplant. This chain uses TRBV9 with TRBJ2-5; 7 bases fit TRBD2. The source of this sequence is a woman between 55 and 75 years old with acute myeloid leukemia. Some clones in this sample may be carry-over from other donors' samples. The CDR3, as DNA: TGTGCCAGCAGCGTAGATGCTGGCGGGAGATGGGAGACCCAGTACTTC. It is translated as CASSVDAGGRWETQYF.